These T cell receptor beta chains were read from a single sample in a study of blood T cells in healthy people across ages. TCRdb recomputed calls from the 5' RACE reads with MiXCR, one row per CDR3 protein. Seen here are roughly 1,500,000 distinct CDR3 sequences, around 39% observed once, and the top ten hold 7% to 9.5%. The specimen sequenced was blood. The receptor source for this set is a woman aged 18-29 years in good health. Both conserved end residues are part of each CDR3. Fields, in order: D gene, V gene, J gene, clone size, CDR3 DNA, CDR3 protein. D genes are given only for firm matches. A clone size is listed for some rows: how often the clone was seen (once, few, many), or a class if it is expanded.

D gene: TRBD1; V gene: TRBV19; J gene: TRBJ1-6; clone size: once; CDR3 DNA: TGTGCCAGTAAAAACAGACAGGGGAGCTCCTATAATTCACCCCTCCACTTT; CDR3 protein: CASKNRQGSSYNSPLHF
D gene: NA; V gene: TRBV12-3/TRBV12-4; J gene: TRBJ1-5; clone size: few; CDR3 DNA: TGTGCCAGCAGTCAAGGGATCGGTCAGCCCCAGCATTTT; CDR3 protein: CASSQGIGQPQHF
D gene: NA; V gene: TRBV20-1; J gene: TRBJ1-1; clone size: NA; CDR3 DNA: TGCACCGCCGACGGGAACACTGAAGCTTTCTTT; CDR3 protein: CTADGNTEAFF
D gene: TRBD1; V gene: TRBV4-1; J gene: TRBJ1-5; clone size: NA; CDR3 DNA: TGCGCCAGCAGCCAGAGGACAGGGGACCTTAGCAATCAGCCCCAGCATTTT; CDR3 protein: CASSQRTGDLSNQPQHF
D gene: TRBD1; V gene: TRBV6-5; J gene: TRBJ2-7; clone size: NA; CDR3 DNA: TGTGCCAGCTCGACAGGGACCGAGCAGTACTTC; CDR3 protein: CASSTGTEQYF
D gene: NA; V gene: TRBV2; J gene: TRBJ2-7; clone size: once; CDR3 DNA: TGTGCCAGCAGTGAAGCGCGCGGAAGCCTAGCCTACGAGCAGTACTTC; CDR3 protein: CASSEARGSLAYEQYF
D gene: NA; V gene: TRBV6-5; J gene: TRBJ2-7; clone size: NA; CDR3 DNA: TGTGCCGGCAGTTACGCGTGGGGCTCCTACGAGCAGTACTTC; CDR3 protein: CAGSYAWGSYEQYF
D gene: TRBD1; V gene: TRBV20-1; J gene: TRBJ1-5; clone size: NA; CDR3 DNA: TGCAGTGCTAGTTCAGGGGGGCACGCTCCCCAGCATTTT; CDR3 protein: CSASSGGHAPQHF
D gene: TRBD2; V gene: TRBV20-1; J gene: TRBJ2-3; clone size: few; CDR3 DNA: TGCAGTGCACCCGGGACTAGTGGGCCAGATACGCAGTATTTT; CDR3 protein: CSAPGTSGPDTQYF
D gene: NA; V gene: TRBV3-1; J gene: TRBJ2-1; clone size: few; CDR3 DNA: TGTGCCAGCAGCCCGGAGCCTAGCCGCAATGAGCAGTTCTTC; CDR3 protein: CASSPEPSRNEQFF
D gene: NA; V gene: TRBV5-1; J gene: TRBJ2-3; clone size: NA; CDR3 DNA: TGCGCCAGCGGCTCGGCAGAACGGATTGACACAGATACGCAGTATTTT; CDR3 protein: CASGSAERIDTDTQYF
D gene: TRBD1; V gene: TRBV6-1; J gene: TRBJ2-7; clone size: few; CDR3 DNA: TGTGCCAGCAGAAAGGACAGGGTGTTTATTTCCTACGAGCAGTACTTC; CDR3 protein: CASRKDRVFISYEQYF
D gene: NA; V gene: TRBV29-1; J gene: TRBJ2-6; clone size: few; CDR3 DNA: TGCAGCGTTGAAAGAGGAACCGGGGCCAACGTCCTGACTTTC; CDR3 protein: CSVERGTGANVLTF
D gene: NA; V gene: TRBV3-1; J gene: TRBJ2-3; clone size: NA; CDR3 DNA: TGTGCCAGCAGCCACAGGAGCGATACGCAGTATTTT; CDR3 protein: CASSHRSDTQYF
D gene: TRBD2; V gene: TRBV12-3/TRBV12-4; J gene: TRBJ2-1; clone size: NA; CDR3 DNA: TGTGCCAGCACCCAGGGACTAGCGGGTAACAACAATGAGCAGTTCTTC; CDR3 protein: CASTQGLAGNNNEQFF
D gene: NA; V gene: TRBV12-3/TRBV12-4; J gene: TRBJ1-4; clone size: many; CDR3 DNA: TGTGCCAGCAGCCCCGACTCTAATGAAAAACTGTTTTTT; CDR3 protein: CASSPDSNEKLFF
D gene: NA; V gene: TRBV6-1; J gene: TRBJ2-4; clone size: NA; CDR3 DNA: TGTGCCAGCAGTTTCAATGAGCAAAACATTCAGTACTTC; CDR3 protein: CASSFNEQNIQYF
D gene: TRBD2; V gene: TRBV6-5; J gene: TRBJ2-3; clone size: few; CDR3 DNA: TGTGCCAGCATAGGCACGGGAGGTTCAGGCACAGATACGCAGTATTTT; CDR3 protein: CASIGTGGSGTDTQYF
D gene: TRBD1; V gene: TRBV28; J gene: TRBJ2-7; clone size: NA; CDR3 DNA: TGTGCCATTAGGGACAGGGGTTCTTACGAGCAGTACTTC; CDR3 protein: CAIRDRGSYEQYF
D gene: TRBD2; V gene: TRBV5-1; J gene: TRBJ2-7; clone size: NA; CDR3 DNA: TGCGCCAGCAGCTTGGCCCCAGCGGGAGGATTTTACGAGCAGTACTTC; CDR3 protein: CASSLAPAGGFYEQYF
D gene: NA; V gene: TRBV5-1; J gene: TRBJ1-1; clone size: once; CDR3 DNA: TGCGCCAGCAGCTTAGATCCTCTAAGTACTGAAGCTTTCTTT; CDR3 protein: CASSLDPLSTEAFF
D gene: TRBD2; V gene: TRBV5-1; J gene: TRBJ2-7; clone size: NA; CDR3 DNA: TGCGCCAGCAGCTTGATGTCTAGCGGGACAACCTACGAGCAGTACTTC; CDR3 protein: CASSLMSSGTTYEQYF
D gene: NA; V gene: TRBV5-6; J gene: TRBJ2-1; clone size: NA; CDR3 DNA: TGTGCCAGCAGCTTGGCGGGTCAGCAGTTCTTC; CDR3 protein: CASSLAGQQFF
D gene: NA; V gene: TRBV3-1; J gene: TRBJ2-3; clone size: NA; CDR3 DNA: TGTGCCAGCAGCCAAGTTGCGGGCAGACGCACAGATACGCAGTATTTT; CDR3 protein: CASSQVAGRRTDTQYF
D gene: TRBD2; V gene: TRBV29-1; J gene: TRBJ2-7; clone size: NA; CDR3 DNA: TGCAGCGTTGTTGGACTAGACGGCTCCTACAATGAGCAGTACTTC; CDR3 protein: CSVVGLDGSYNEQYF
D gene: TRBD1; V gene: TRBV2; J gene: TRBJ2-1; clone size: many; CDR3 DNA: TGTGCCAGCAGAGGACAGGGAGCCTACAATGAGCAGTTCTTC; CDR3 protein: CASRGQGAYNEQFF
D gene: NA; V gene: TRBV5-5; J gene: TRBJ2-2; clone size: NA; CDR3 DNA: TGTGCCAGCAGCGTGTGGGACATCCACGGGGAGCTGTTTTTT; CDR3 protein: CASSVWDIHGELFF
D gene: TRBD1; V gene: TRBV3-1; J gene: TRBJ1-5; clone size: NA; CDR3 DNA: TGTGCCAGCAGCCAAGATACAGGGGAGAATCAGCCCCAGCATTTT; CDR3 protein: CASSQDTGENQPQHF
D gene: NA; V gene: TRBV7-9; J gene: TRBJ2-1; clone size: few; CDR3 DNA: TGTGCCAGCAGCATGAGCGGTGAGCAGTTCTTC; CDR3 protein: CASSMSGEQFF
D gene: TRBD1; V gene: TRBV12-3/TRBV12-4; J gene: TRBJ1-1; clone size: few; CDR3 DNA: TGTGCCAGCAGTTCCGGACAGGGTGGGGTGAACACTGAAGCTTTCTTT; CDR3 protein: CASSSGQGGVNTEAFF
D gene: NA; V gene: TRBV28; J gene: TRBJ2-7; clone size: NA; CDR3 DNA: TGTGCTTCCCTGGGTCCGGTGTATACCTACGAGCAGTACTTC; CDR3 protein: CASLGPVYTYEQYF
D gene: NA; V gene: TRBV4-1; J gene: TRBJ1-2; clone size: NA; CDR3 DNA: TGCGCCAGCCACAGCCATGGGAGAGGGTATGGCTACACCTTC; CDR3 protein: CASHSHGRGYGYTF
D gene: NA; V gene: TRBV5-8; J gene: TRBJ1-2; clone size: NA; CDR3 DNA: TGTGCCAGCAGCTCGTCTGGAAATGGCTACACCTTC; CDR3 protein: CASSSSGNGYTF
D gene: NA; V gene: TRBV18; J gene: TRBJ2-7; clone size: NA; CDR3 DNA: TGTGCCAGCTCACCACGGATCTCCTACGAGCAGTACTTC; CDR3 protein: CASSPRISYEQYF
D gene: NA; V gene: TRBV12-3/TRBV12-4; J gene: TRBJ2-3; clone size: few; CDR3 DNA: TGTGCCAGCAGACCCACTAGCCTGAGTGCAGATACGCAGTATTTT; CDR3 protein: CASRPTSLSADTQYF
D gene: NA; V gene: TRBV21-1; J gene: TRBJ1-2; clone size: NA; CDR3 DNA: TGTGCCAGCAGCAAAGCGCTCAGAACAGGGGGCATTGATAGCTATGGCTACACCTTC; CDR3 protein: CASSKALRTGGIDSYGYTF
D gene: NA; V gene: TRBV28; J gene: TRBJ2-7; clone size: NA; CDR3 DNA: TGTGCCAGCAAGCATCCCGGGGCGACTAGTCCCGAGCAGTACTTC; CDR3 protein: CASKHPGATSPEQYF
D gene: TRBD2; V gene: TRBV7-9; J gene: TRBJ2-1; clone size: few; CDR3 DNA: TGTGCCAGCAGCCCCCCCCCCTGGGCTAGCGGGGGGAACAATGAGCAGTTCTTC; CDR3 protein: CASSPPPWASGGNNEQFF
D gene: NA; V gene: TRBV2; J gene: TRBJ1-4; clone size: few; CDR3 DNA: TGTGCCAGCACGGGGCTTTTTAATGAAAAACTGTTTTTT; CDR3 protein: CASTGLFNEKLFF
D gene: NA; V gene: TRBV6-1; J gene: TRBJ2-3; clone size: few; CDR3 DNA: TGTGCCAGCAGTACAACGCAGGGAGTAGGGACGCAGTATTTT; CDR3 protein: CASSTTQGVGTQYF